This is a list of T cell receptor beta chains from one sample in a study of blood T cell repertoires in COVID-19. Libraries were prepared by immunoSEQ multiplex PCR; TCRdb keeps only in-frame clonotypes and omits some of them. Here the sample spans some 280,000 clones, around 89% being singletons. The sample taken for sequencing was peripheral blood. The source of these receptors is a woman aged 60-75 years with acute or convalescent COVID-19. The CDR3 runs from the conserved cysteine through the conserved F or W. The D gene is left open where the match is weak. Not every row has a clone size; where given, it reads once, few, many or a size class.

clone_size	v_call	j_call	d_call	cdr3_nt	cdr3_aa
-	TRBV9	TRBJ1-1	TRBD1	TGTGCCAGCAGCGCCCGAATACAGGGGAGGAACACTGAAGCTTTCTTT	CASSARIQGRNTEAFF
-	TRBV18	TRBJ2-3	TRBD2	TGTGCCAGCCACCTTAGCGGGACTCCCAGCACAGATACGCAGTATTTT	CASHLSGTPSTDTQYF
-	TRBV18	TRBJ2-2	-	TGTGCCAGCTCACCACCATCAAACACCGGGGAGCTGTTTTTT	CASSPPSNTGELFF
-	TRBV5-4	TRBJ2-3	-	TGTGCCAGCAGCTTGGCCGTTTCTAGCGCAGATACGCAGTATTTT	CASSLAVSSADTQYF
-	TRBV11-3	TRBJ2-7	-	TGTGCCAGCAGCCCCGCGGGGATATCCTACGAGCAGTACTTC	CASSPAGISYEQYF
-	TRBV7-2	TRBJ2-3	TRBD2	TGTGCCAGCAGCTTAGGGGTCGGGGGGTACACAGATACGCAGTATTTT	CASSLGVGGYTDTQYF
-	TRBV7-2	TRBJ1-5	TRBD1	TGTGCCAGCAGCCCCCGGACAGGCGCTCAGCCCCAGCATTTT	CASSPRTGAQPQHF
-	TRBV28	TRBJ1-5	-	TGTGCCAGCACCGAGGGCCGGCGGGGTCAGCCCCAGCATTTT	CASTEGRRGQPQHF
-	TRBV5-1	TRBJ1-2	-	TGCGCCAGCAGCCCCCAGACAGGTTGGGACTATGGCTACACCTTC	CASSPQTGWDYGYTF
-	TRBV5-6	TRBJ1-4	TRBD1	TGTGCCAGCAGCCGCTACAGGGGTGGTGAAAAACTGTTTTTT	CASSRYRGGEKLFF
-	TRBV28	TRBJ1-1	TRBD1	TGTGCCAGCAGATTAAAGGGGGCGTGGGCTGAAGCTTTCTTT	CASRLKGAWAEAFF
-	TRBV7-2	TRBJ2-7	TRBD1	TGTGCCAGCAGCACATTCCGGGACAGGGGGCAAGAGCAGTACTTC	CASSTFRDRGQEQYF
-	TRBV9	TRBJ1-5	-	TGTGCCAGCAGCCCCGAGGGAGGGAAGCAGCCCCAGCATTTT	CASSPEGGKQPQHF
-	TRBV28	TRBJ1-5	-	TGTGCCAGCAGCAGATCGACAGGATATCAGCCCCAGCATTTT	CASSRSTGYQPQHF
-	TRBV9	TRBJ2-7	TRBD2	TGTGCCAGCAGCGTAGACCTACTAGCGGGCCGCGGGAGGGAGCAGTACTTC	CASSVDLLAGRGREQYF
-	TRBV7-2	TRBJ1-2	-	TGTGCTATACTAACCGGGTATGGCTACACCTTC	CAILTGYGYTF
-	TRBV3-1/TRBV3-2	TRBJ2-2	TRBD2	TGTGCCAGCAGCCTCGGGAGGGCCTCGACCGGGGAGCTGTTTTTT	CASSLGRASTGELFF
-	TRBV7-6	TRBJ1-3	TRBD1	TGTGCCAGCAGCTCCGGACAGGGTTTAGCTGGAAACACCATATATTTT	CASSSGQGLAGNTIYF
-	TRBV5-1	TRBJ1-6	-	TGCGCCAGCAGCTTGGTCGGGAGGGGTACTTCACCCCTCCACTTT	CASSLVGRGTSPLHF
few	TRBV4-2	TRBJ1-1	TRBD1	TGTGCCAGCAGCCAAGAGGCCCAGGGGGCCACTGAAGCTTTCTTT	CASSQEAQGATEAFF
-	TRBV5-1	TRBJ1-1	-	TGCGCCAGCAGCTTGGACACAGTGAACACTGAAGCTTTCTTT	CASSLDTVNTEAFF
-	TRBV5-6	TRBJ1-4	-	TGTGCCAGCAGCTCGAACCAGGGATTGAGTGAAAAACTGTTTTTT	CASSSNQGLSEKLFF
-	TRBV7-8	TRBJ2-5	TRBD1	TGTGCCAGCGTTCCACGGGACAGATTGCGGCGGGAGACCCAGTACTTC	CASVPRDRLRRETQYF
-	TRBV7-9	TRBJ2-3	-	TGTGCCAGCAGCTTGTGGGGCAGCCACACAGATACGCAGTATTTT	CASSLWGSHTDTQYF
-	TRBV29-1	TRBJ2-1	-	TGCAGCGTCCACGAGCATGCCTCAGGAGGGAATGAGCAGTTCTTC	CSVHEHASGGNEQFF
-	TRBV19	TRBJ2-7	TRBD2	TGTGCCAGTAGTATAGATGAGCGGGAATCCTACGAGCAGTACTTC	CASSIDERESYEQYF
-	TRBV4-1	TRBJ1-5	-	TGCGCCAGCAGCCAAGACAGGGGTGGGTTTCAGCCCCAGCATTTT	CASSQDRGGFQPQHF
-	TRBV2	TRBJ1-1	-	TGTGCCAGCAGTGAAGTCGGGGTTGAAGCTTTCTTT	CASSEVGVEAFF
-	TRBV2	TRBJ2-7	-	TGTGCCAGCATCTTAGGTGGAGAGAGCTACGAGCAGTACTTC	CASILGGESYEQYF
few	TRBV6-5	TRBJ2-7	-	TGTGCCAGCAGGGCAACAGGGTCCTACGAGCAGTACTTC	CASRATGSYEQYF
-	TRBV27	TRBJ2-2	-	TGTGCCAGCAGTTCCGCTAGCAGGAACACCGGGGAGCTGTTTTTT	CASSSASRNTGELFF
-	TRBV27	TRBJ2-1	-	TGTGCCAGCAGATCCTCAGGATGGACCTACAATGAGCAGTTCTTC	CASRSSGWTYNEQFF
-	TRBV28	TRBJ1-2	-	TGTGCCAGCCAAGCGGGGGTGAGCGGCTACACCTTC	CASQAGVSGYTF
-	TRBV29-1	TRBJ1-2	TRBD1	TGCAGCGTTGCCAGGGGGGCTAACTATGGCTACACCTTC	CSVARGANYGYTF
-	TRBV28	TRBJ2-1	TRBD2	TGTGCCAGCAGTTTAGGAGGGACTACCAATGAGCAGTTCTTC	CASSLGGTTNEQFF
-	TRBV9	TRBJ2-7	TRBD2	TGTGCCAGCAGCGGCCGGGGGGGTTCCTACGAGCAGTACTTC	CASSGRGGSYEQYF
-	TRBV4-3	TRBJ2-1	TRBD2	TGCGCCAGCAGCCAAGGGACTAGCGGTTACAATGAGCAGTTCTTC	CASSQGTSGYNEQFF
once	TRBV7-2	TRBJ2-7	TRBD1	TGTGCCAGCAGCTTAGTTCCGGGACAGGGCAGCGACGAGCAGTACTTC	CASSLVPGQGSDEQYF
-	TRBV7-9	TRBJ2-3	-	TGTGCCAGCAGCCCTACAGAGAGGAGGGCAGATACGCAGTATTTT	CASSPTERRADTQYF
-	TRBV7-2	TRBJ2-7	-	TGTGCCAGCAGCTTAGGCCTTAACGAACAGAAGCAGTACTTC	CASSLGLNEQKQYF
-	TRBV5-4	TRBJ1-2	-	TGTGCCAGCAGCCCCGGGACAACTGACTACACCTTC	CASSPGTTDYTF
-	TRBV4-3	TRBJ2-7	TRBD2	TGCGCCAGCAGCCAGTATCCTAGCGGGGATTCCTACGAGCAGTACTTC	CASSQYPSGDSYEQYF
-	TRBV5-1	TRBJ2-2	-	TGCGCCAGCAGCTTGGATGGGGGGTCCGACGGGGAGCTGTTTTTT	CASSLDGGSDGELFF
once	TRBV4-3	TRBJ1-4	-	TGCGCCAGCAGCCAGGGACACCCTCTAAGTGTTAATGAAAAACTGTTTTTT	CASSQGHPLSVNEKLFF
-	TRBV23-1	TRBJ2-7	-	TGCGCCAGCAGTTCCGACAGCGCCTACGAGCAGTACTTC	CASSSDSAYEQYF
once	TRBV12-5	TRBJ2-1	TRBD2	TGTGCTAGTGGTTCCGGTATAGCGGGAGCCCTTATGGATGAGCAGTTCTTC	CASGSGIAGALMDEQFF
-	TRBV29-1	TRBJ2-1	TRBD2	TGCAGCGTTGAAAGGGGAGGGAATGAGCAGTTCTTC	CSVERGGNEQFF
-	TRBV5-4	TRBJ2-7	-	TGTGCCAGCAGCTCACCCGGAGAAGGATTCTACGAGCAGTACTTC	CASSSPGEGFYEQYF
-	TRBV2	TRBJ1-4	-	TGTGCCAGCAGTGTGGCAGTAACTAATGAAAAACTGTTTTTT	CASSVAVTNEKLFF
-	TRBV5-1	TRBJ2-5	TRBD2	TGCGCCCGCAGCTTGGCCGGGACTCGCGGGGGGGGCCTCCAGACCCAGTACTTC	CARSLAGTRGGGLQTQYF
once	TRBV28	TRBJ1-1	TRBD1	TGTGCCAGCAGCCACAGGGGGATAAACACTGAAGCTTTCTTT	CASSHRGINTEAFF